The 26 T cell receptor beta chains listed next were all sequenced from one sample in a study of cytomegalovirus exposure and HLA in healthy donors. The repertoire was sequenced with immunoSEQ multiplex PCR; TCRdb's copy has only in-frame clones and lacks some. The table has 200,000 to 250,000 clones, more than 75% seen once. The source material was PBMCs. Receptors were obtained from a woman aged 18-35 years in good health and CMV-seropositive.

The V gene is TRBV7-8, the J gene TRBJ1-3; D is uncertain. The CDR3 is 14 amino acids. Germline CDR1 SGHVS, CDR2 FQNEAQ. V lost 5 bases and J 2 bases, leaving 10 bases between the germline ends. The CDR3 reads CASSLKLAGNTIYF. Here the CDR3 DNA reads TGTGCCAGCAGCCTTAAACTTGCTGGAAACACCATATATTTT.

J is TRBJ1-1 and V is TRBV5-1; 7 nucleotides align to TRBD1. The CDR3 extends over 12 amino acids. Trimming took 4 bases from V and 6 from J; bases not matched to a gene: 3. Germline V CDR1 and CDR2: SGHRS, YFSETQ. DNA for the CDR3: TGCGCCAGCAGCGTCACAGGGGCTGAAGCTTTCTTT. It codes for CASSVTGAEAFF.

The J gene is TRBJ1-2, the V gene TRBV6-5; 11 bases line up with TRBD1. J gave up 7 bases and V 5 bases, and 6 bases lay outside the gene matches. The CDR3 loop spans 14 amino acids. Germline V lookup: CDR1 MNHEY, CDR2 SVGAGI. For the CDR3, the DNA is TGTGCCAGCAGTCCGGGACAGGGGGTAACTGGCTACACCTTC. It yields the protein CASSPGQGVTGYTF.

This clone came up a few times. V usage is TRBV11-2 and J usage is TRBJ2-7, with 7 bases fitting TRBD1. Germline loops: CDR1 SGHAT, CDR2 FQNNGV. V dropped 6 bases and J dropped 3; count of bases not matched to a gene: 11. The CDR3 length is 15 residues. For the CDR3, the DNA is TGTGCCAGCAGACACCCGGGACAGAACTACTACGAGCAGTACTTC. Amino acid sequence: CASRHPGQNYYEQYF.

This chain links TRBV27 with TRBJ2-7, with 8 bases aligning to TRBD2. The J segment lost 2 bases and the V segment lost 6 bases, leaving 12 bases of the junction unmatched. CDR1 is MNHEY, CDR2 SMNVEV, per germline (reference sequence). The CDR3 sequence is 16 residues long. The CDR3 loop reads CASRFSLAGYAYEQYF. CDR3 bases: TGTGCCAGCAGATTTTCCCTAGCGGGCTATGCCTACGAGCAGTACTTC.

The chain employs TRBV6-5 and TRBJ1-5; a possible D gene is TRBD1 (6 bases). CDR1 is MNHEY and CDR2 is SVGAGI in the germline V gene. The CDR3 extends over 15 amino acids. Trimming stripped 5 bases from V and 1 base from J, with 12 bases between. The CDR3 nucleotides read TGTGCCAGCAGTCCCCAGGGGTTAAGCAATCAGCCCCAGCATTTT. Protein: CASSPQGLSNQPQHF.

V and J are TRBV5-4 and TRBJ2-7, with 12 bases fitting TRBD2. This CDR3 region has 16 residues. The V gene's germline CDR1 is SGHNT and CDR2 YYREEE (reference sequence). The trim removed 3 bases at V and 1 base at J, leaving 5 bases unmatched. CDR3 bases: TGTGCCAGCAGCTCGACTAGCGGGAGTGCGTCCTACGAGCAGTACTTC. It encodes CASSSTSGSASYEQYF.

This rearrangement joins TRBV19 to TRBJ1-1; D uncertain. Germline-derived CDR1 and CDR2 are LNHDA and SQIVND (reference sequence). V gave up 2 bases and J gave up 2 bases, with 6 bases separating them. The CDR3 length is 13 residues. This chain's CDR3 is CASSIKHNTEAFF. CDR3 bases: TGTGCCAGTAGTATAAAACATAACACTGAAGCTTTCTTT.

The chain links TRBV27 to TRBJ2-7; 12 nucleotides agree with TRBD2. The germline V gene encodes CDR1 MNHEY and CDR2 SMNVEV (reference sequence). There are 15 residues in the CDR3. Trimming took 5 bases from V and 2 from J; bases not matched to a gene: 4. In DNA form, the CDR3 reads TGTGCCAGCAGTCCCACTAGCGGGGGGACCTACGAGCAGTACTTC. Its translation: CASSPTSGGTYEQYF.

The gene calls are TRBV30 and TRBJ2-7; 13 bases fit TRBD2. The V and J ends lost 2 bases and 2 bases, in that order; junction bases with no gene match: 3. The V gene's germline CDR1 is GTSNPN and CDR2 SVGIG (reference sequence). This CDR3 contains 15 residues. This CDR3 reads CAWSRTSGSPYEQYF. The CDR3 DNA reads TGTGCCTGGAGTCGGACTAGCGGGAGTCCCTACGAGCAGTACTTC.

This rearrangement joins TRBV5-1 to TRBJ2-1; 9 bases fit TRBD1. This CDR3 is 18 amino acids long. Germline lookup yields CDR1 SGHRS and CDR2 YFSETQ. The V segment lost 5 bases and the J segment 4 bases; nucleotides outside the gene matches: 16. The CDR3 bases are TGCGCCAGCAGTCATCCCACCCAACAGGGGGCATTTTACAATGAGCAGTTCTTC. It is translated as CASSHPTQQGAFYNEQFF.

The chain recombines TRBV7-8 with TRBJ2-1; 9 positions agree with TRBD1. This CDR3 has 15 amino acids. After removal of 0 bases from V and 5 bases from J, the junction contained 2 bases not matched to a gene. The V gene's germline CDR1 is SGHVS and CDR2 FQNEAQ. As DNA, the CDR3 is TGTGCCAGCAGCTTAGCCGGGACAGGGCACAATGAGCAGTTCTTC. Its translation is CASSLAGTGHNEQFF.

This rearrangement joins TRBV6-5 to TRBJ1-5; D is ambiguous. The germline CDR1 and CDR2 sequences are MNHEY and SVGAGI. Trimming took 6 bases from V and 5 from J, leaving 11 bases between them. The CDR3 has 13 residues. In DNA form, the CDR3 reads TGTGCCAGCAGCAGAGGGTCTGATCAGCCCCAGCATTTT. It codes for CASSRGSDQPQHF.

CDR3 protein: CASSPTSGYEQYF. In nucleotides, the CDR3 is TGTGCCAGCAGCCCTACGTCTGGCTACGAGCAGTACTTC. The rearrangement uses TRBV28 and TRBJ2-7, with D unclear. V was shortened by 6 bases and J by 3 bases, with 12 bases between the two germline ends. Germline V lookup: CDR1 MDHEN, CDR2 SYDVKM. The CDR3 spans 13 residues. Variable domain in full (rest from reference TRBV28 and TRBJ2-7): DVKVTQSSRYLVKRTGEKVFLECVQDMDHENMFWYRQDPGLGLRLIYFSYDVKMKEKGDIPEGYSVSREKKERFSLILESASTNQTSMYLCASSPTSGYEQYFGPGTRLTVT.

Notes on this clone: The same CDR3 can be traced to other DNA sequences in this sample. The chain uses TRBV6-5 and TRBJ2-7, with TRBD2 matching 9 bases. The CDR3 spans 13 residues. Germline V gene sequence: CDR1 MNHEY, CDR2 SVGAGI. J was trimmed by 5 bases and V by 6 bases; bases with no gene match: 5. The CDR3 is CASSLGTSNEQYF. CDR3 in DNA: TGTGCCAGCAGCCTGGGGACTAGCAACGAGCAGTACTTC.

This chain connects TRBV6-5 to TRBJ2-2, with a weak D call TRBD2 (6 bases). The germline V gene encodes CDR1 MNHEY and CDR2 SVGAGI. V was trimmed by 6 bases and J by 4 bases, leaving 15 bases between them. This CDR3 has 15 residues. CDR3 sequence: CASSTTSSSTGELFF. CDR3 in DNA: TGTGCCAGCAGCACGACTAGTAGTAGCACCGGGGAGCTGTTTTTT.

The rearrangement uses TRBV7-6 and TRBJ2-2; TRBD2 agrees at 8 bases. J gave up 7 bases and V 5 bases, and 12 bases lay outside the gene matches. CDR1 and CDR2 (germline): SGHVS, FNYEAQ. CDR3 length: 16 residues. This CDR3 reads CASSPVGRAISGELFF. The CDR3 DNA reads TGTGCCAGCAGCCCCGTCGGGAGGGCCATCAGCGGGGAGCTGTTTTTT. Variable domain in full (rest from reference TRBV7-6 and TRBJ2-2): GAGVSQSPRYKVTKRGQDVALRCDPISGHVSLYWYRQALGQGPEFLTYFNYEAQQDKSGLPNDRFSAERPEGSISTLTIQRTEQRDSAMYRCASSPVGRAISGELFFGEGSRLTVL.

Here the CDR3 DNA reads TGTGCCAGCAGCCCTCAGGGTGGAGTGAACACTGAAGCTTTCTTT. Protein product: CASSPQGGVNTEAFF. This sequence joins TRBV7-3 and TRBJ1-1, with D possibly matching TRBD1 (5 bases). The CDR3 is made up of 15 amino acids. Germline V gene data show CDR1 as SGHTA and CDR2 as FQGTGA. V gave up 5 bases and J gave up 0 bases, with 13 bases separating them.

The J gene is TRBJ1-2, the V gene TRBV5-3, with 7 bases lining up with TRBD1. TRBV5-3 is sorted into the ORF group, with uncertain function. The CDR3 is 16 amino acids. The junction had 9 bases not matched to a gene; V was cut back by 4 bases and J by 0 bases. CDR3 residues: CARSPRIQGPNYGYTF. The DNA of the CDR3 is TGTGCCAGAAGCCCAAGAATACAGGGGCCTAACTATGGCTACACCTTC.

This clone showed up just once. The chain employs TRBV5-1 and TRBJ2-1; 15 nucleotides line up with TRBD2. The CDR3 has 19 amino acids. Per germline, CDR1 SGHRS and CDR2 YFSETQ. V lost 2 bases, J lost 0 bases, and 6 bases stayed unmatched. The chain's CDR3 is CASSLGLAGGLSSYNEQFF. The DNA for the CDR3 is TGCGCCAGCAGCTTAGGACTAGCGGGAGGGCTGAGCTCCTACAATGAGCAGTTCTTC.

This CDR3 is CASSLITVLGGGGANVLTF. In DNA, the CDR3 is TGTGCCAGCAGTTTGATTACCGTTTTAGGGGGTGGTGGGGCCAACGTCCTGACTTTC. This chain links TRBV28 with TRBJ2-6; possible D gene TRBD1, 6 bases. Trimming removed 3 bases from V and 3 bases from J, with 21 bases in between. The V gene's germline CDR1 is MDHEN and CDR2 SYDVKM. This CDR3 region has 19 residues.

CDR3 loop: CASSSLSRVYNEQFF. CDR3 DNA sequence: TGTGCCAGCAGTTCGCTATCCCGAGTCTACAATGAGCAGTTCTTC. The chain is built from TRBV28 and TRBJ2-1, with D unclear. The V gene lost 4 bases and the J gene lost 3 bases, with 13 bases spanning the gap. Looked up from germline, CDR1 is MDHEN and CDR2 is SYDVKM. The CDR3 covers 15 residues.

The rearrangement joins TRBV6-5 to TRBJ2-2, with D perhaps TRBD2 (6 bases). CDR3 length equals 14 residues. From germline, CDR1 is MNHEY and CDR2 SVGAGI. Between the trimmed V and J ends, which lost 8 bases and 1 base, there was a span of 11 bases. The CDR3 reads CASQVGGNTGELFF. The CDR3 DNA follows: TGTGCCAGCCAGGTGGGAGGGAACACCGGGGAGCTGTTTTTT.

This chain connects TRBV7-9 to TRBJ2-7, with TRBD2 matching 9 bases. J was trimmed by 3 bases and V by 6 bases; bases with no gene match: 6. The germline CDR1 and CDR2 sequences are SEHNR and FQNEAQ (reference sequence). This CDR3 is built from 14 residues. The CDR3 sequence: CASRKTSGGYEQYF. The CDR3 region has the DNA TGTGCCAGCAGAAAGACTAGCGGAGGCTACGAGCAGTACTTC.

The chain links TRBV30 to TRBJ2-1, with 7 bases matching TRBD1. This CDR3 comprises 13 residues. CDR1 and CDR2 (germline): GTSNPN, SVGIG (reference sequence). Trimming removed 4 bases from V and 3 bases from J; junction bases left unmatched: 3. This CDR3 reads CAWNRDSYNEQFF. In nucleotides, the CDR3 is TGTGCCTGGAATCGGGACAGCTACAATGAGCAGTTCTTC.

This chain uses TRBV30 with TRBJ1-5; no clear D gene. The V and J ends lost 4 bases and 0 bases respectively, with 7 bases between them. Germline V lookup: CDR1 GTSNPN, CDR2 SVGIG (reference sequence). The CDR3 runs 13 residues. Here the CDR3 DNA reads TGTGCCTGGACAGAAAATAGCAATCAGCCCCAGCATTTT. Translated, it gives CAWTENSNQPQHF.